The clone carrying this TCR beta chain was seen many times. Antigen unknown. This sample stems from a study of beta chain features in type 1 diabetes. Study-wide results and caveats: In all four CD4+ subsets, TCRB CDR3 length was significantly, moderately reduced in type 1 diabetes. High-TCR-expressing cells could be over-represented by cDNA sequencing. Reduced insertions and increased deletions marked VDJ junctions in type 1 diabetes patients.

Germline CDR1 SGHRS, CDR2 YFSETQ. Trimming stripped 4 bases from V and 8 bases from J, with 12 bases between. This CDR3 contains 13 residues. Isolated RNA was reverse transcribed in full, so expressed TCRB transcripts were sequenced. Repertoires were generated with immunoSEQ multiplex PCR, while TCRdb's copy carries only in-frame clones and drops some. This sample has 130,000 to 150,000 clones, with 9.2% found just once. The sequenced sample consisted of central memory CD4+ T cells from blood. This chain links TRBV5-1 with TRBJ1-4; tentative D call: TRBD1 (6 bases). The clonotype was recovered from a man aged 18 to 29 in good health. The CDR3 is CASSVGTSEKLFF. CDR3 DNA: TGCGCCAGCAGCGTCGGGACATCGGAAAAACTGTTTTTT. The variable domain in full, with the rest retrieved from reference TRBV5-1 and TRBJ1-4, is KAGVTQTPRYLIKTRGQQVTLSCSPISGHRSVSWYQQTPGQGLQFLFEYFSETQRNKGNFPGRFSGRQFSNSRSEMNVSTLELGDSALYLCASSVGTSEKLFFGSGTQLSVL.